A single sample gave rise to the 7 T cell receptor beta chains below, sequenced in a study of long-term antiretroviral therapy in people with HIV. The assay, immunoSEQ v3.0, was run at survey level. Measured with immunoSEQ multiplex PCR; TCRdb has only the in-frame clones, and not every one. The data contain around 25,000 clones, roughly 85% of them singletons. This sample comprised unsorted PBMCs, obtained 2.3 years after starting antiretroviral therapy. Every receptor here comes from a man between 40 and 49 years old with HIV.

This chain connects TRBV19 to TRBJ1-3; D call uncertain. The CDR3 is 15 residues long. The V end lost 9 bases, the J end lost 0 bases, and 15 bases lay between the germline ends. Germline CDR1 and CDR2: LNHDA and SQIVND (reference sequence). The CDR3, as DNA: TGTGCCAGCCGACCTGGAGCGGTCTCTGGAAACACCATATATTTT. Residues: CASRPGAVSGNTIYF.

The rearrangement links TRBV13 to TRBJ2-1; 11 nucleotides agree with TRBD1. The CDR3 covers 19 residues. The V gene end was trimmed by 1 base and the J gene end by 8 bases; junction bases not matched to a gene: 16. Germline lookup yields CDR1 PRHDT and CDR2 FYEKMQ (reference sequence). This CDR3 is CASSLARAGQGAWEDEQFF. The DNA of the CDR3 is TGTGCCAGCAGCTTAGCCCGAGCTGGACAGGGGGCGTGGGAGGATGAGCAGTTCTTC.

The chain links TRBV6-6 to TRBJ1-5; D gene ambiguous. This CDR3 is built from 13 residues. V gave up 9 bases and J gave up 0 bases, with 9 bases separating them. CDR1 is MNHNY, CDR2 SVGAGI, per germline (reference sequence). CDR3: CASSDDSNQPQHF. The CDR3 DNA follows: TGTGCCAGTTCGGATGATAGCAATCAGCCCCAGCATTTT.

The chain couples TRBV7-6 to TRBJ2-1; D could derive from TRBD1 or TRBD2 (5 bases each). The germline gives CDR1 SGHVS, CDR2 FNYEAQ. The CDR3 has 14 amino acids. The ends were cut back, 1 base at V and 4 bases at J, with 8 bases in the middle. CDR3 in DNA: TGTGCCAGCAGCTTAGAGGGGACGTACAATGAGCAGTTCTTC. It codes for CASSLEGTYNEQFF.

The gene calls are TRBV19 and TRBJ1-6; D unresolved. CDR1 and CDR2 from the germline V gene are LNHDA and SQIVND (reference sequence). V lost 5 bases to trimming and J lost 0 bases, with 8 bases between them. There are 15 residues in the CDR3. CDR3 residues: CASSGISSYNSPLHF. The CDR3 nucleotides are TGTGCCAGTAGTGGGATTAGCTCCTATAATTCACCCCTCCACTTT.

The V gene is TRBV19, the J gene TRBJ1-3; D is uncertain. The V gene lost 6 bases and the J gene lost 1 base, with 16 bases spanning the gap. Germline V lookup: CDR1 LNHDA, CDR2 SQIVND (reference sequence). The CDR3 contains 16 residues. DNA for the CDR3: TGTGCCAGTAGCCCCCCAGGAGGCAGATCTGGAAACACCATATATTTT. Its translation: CASSPPGGRSGNTIYF.

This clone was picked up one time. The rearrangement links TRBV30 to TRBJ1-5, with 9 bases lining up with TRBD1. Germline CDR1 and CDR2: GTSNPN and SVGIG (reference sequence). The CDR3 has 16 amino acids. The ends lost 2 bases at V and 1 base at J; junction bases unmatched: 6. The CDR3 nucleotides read TGTGCCTGGAGTTCGGCCGGGACAGGGAGCAATCAGCCCCAGCATTTT. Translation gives CAWSSAGTGSNQPQHF.